The subject of this entry is one T cell receptor beta chain. Its antigen is currently unknown. The time point denotes: cycle 4 day 1 (C4D1), after 5 to 7 weeks of nivolumab. Patients all relapsed after autologous stem cell transplantation, and there was variation in brentuximab vedotin exposure. This record comes from a study of PD-1 blockade in classical Hodgkin lymphoma. Profiled with immunoSEQ multiplex PCR; TCRdb holds only in-frame clones, not every one. This sample has more than 75,000 clones, with under 95% found just once. Study outcomes and limitations: Newly diagnosed patients reportedly trailed healthy donors in baseline TCR diversity.

The receptor was isolated from a human donor with classical Hodgkin lymphoma. The source was peripheral blood mononuclear cells (PBMCs), collected before the fourth cycle of nivolumab.

The CDR3 region is CAIRDSPYEQYF. The CDR3 DNA reads TGTGCCATCAGAGACTCCCCCTACGAGCAGTACTTC. The rearrangement joins TRBV10-3 to TRBJ2-7, with D unclear. V shed 6 bases and J shed 2 bases, with 8 bases lying between them. Germline CDR1 ENHRY, CDR2 SYGVKD. The CDR3 is 12 residues long.